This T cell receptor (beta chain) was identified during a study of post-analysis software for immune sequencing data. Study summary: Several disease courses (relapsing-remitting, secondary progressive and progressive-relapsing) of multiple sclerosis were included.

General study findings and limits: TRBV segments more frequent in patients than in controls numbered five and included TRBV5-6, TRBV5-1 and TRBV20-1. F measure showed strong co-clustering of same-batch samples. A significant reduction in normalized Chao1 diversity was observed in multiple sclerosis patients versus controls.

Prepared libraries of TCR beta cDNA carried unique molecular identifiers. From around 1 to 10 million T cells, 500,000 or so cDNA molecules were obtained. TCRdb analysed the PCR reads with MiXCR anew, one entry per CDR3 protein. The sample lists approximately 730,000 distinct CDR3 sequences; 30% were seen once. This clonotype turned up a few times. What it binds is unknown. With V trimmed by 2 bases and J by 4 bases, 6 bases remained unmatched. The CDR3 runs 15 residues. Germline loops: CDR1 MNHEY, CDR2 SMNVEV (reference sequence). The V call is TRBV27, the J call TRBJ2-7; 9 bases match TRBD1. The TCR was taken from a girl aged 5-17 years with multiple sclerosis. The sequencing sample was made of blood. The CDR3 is CASSLRTGVGYEQYF. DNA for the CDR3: TGTGCCAGCAGTTTACGGACAGGGGTTGGGTACGAGCAGTACTTC.